This T cell receptor (beta chain) was sequenced during a study of CD8 T cell repertoires and HIV-1 epitope variants. Overall study context: Twenty-five autologous and known Gag and Nef epitope variant peptides each stimulated T cells separately. Autologous T cell-negative cells served as antigen-presenting cells in equal numbers. Controls were a CMV, EBV and flu peptide pool, Ebola AY9 negative control, and no-peptide well. Tested: three Gag epitope families, Nef HW9 and YT9.

This clone was observed a single time. Its specificity is not known. The CDR3 is 14 residues long. Germline V gene sequence: CDR1 PRHDT, CDR2 FYEKMQ (reference sequence). Trimming at V came to 5 bases and at J to 3 bases, leaving 7 bases not matched to a gene. Assay: immunoSEQ multiplex PCR; the TCRdb copy retains only in-frame clones and omits some. Of several thousand clones detected, about 65% appear once; the ten largest clones hold about 40%. The receptor was isolated from a male donor with HIV. Sequences were obtained from cultured CD8+ T cells derived from PBMCs. The rearrangement links TRBV13 to TRBJ2-7; 7 nucleotides agree with TRBD2. The CDR3 sequence: CASSNLTSNYEQYF. The DNA for the CDR3 is TGTGCCAGCAGCAACCTGACTAGCAACTACGAGCAGTACTTC.